The 24 T cell receptor beta chains reported below all come from one sample, sequenced in a study of CD8 T cells in ankylosing spondylitis (dated by TCRdb to about 2017). Overall results and qualifications from the work: A TCR beta motif made up of several highly homologous amino acid variants appeared to be characteristic of blood from ankylosing spondylitis patients.

Library preparation used 5' RACE. The listed sequencing device is Illumina HiSeq 2500. TCRdb applied fastp at Q25 and MiXCR to the public reads, then kept only in-frame beta chains. For every CDR3 protein sequence, its rows merge into one entry that carries the most common genes and DNA. Present in this sample are some 330,000 distinct CDR3 sequences, around 7.6% of which were seen just once. Of the sample, 14% to 15% is held by the ten largest clones. No antigen is known for these receptors. Sequenced: blood, either unsorted or a sorted T cell fraction (not recorded which). These receptor sequences come from a male donor with ankylosing spondylitis.

The V call is TRBV12-3 or TRBV12-4, the J call TRBJ2-7; D may be TRBD1 (6 bases). This CDR3 has 14 amino acids. Trimming took 5 bases from V and 0 from J, leaving 11 bases between them. CDR3 residues: CASSETGLSYEQYF. DNA for the CDR3: TGTGCCAGCAGTGAGACAGGCCTCTCCTACGAGCAGTACTTC.

This clonotype was detected ten times or more. The chain has TRBV20-1 and TRBJ2-1; 9 positions match TRBD2. With 6 bases clipped from V and 7 bases from J, the junction kept 22 bases outside the gene matches. The length of the CDR3 is 18 residues. Germline assignment: CDR1 DFQATT and CDR2 SNEGSKA (reference sequence). The CDR3 reads CSALGQIAGDPAGNEQFF. The CDR3 DNA follows: TGCAGTGCCCTCGGACAGATAGCGGGAGACCCGGCGGGAAATGAGCAGTTCTTC.

The chain joins TRBV24-1 to TRBJ2-1, with 8 bases fitting TRBD1. Losses at the gene ends were 3 bases for V and 2 bases for J; bases not matched to a gene: 8. This CDR3 has 17 residues. In germline, CDR1 is KGHDR, CDR2 SFDVKD. This chain's CDR3 is CATSDTMDRVAYNEQFF. The CDR3 nucleotides read TGTGCCACCAGTGATACAATGGACAGGGTTGCCTACAATGAGCAGTTCTTC.

This clonotype was observed at least ten times. CDR3 sequence: CASSEMGPGLALYEQYF. CDR3 DNA: TGTGCCAGCAGTGAAATGGGGCCGGGACTAGCGTTATACGAGCAGTACTTC. The rearrangement links TRBV6-1 to TRBJ2-7; TRBD2 aligns across 10 bases. Unmatched junction bases numbered 11, after V lost 2 bases and J lost 4 bases. The CDR3 runs 17 residues. Germline V lookup: CDR1 MNHNS, CDR2 SASEGT.

This clonotype has a count of ten or more. The chain joins TRBV12-3 or TRBV12-4 to TRBJ2-5; D is ambiguous. V shed 6 bases and J shed 1 base, with 9 bases lying between them. CDR3 length equals 13 residues. The CDR3 loop is CASSRSIQETQYF. The CDR3, as DNA: TGTGCCAGCAGCCGGAGTATCCAAGAGACCCAGTACTTC.

The sample holds many counts of this clonotype. This rearrangement joins TRBV5-1 to TRBJ2-1; no reliable D call. V lost 1 base and J lost 5, with 4 bases in between. The CDR3 runs to 12 residues. Germline V gene lookup returns CDR1 SGHRS and CDR2 YFSETQ. The CDR3 DNA sequence: TGCGCCAGCAGCTTGAACGACAATGAGCAGTTCTTC. Translating gives CASSLNDNEQFF. The variable domain in full, with the rest retrieved from reference TRBV5-1 and TRBJ2-1, is KAGVTQTPRYLIKTRGQQVTLSCSPISGHRSVSWYQQTPGQGLQFLFEYFSETQRNKGNFPGRFSGRQFSNSRSEMNVSTLELGDSALYLCASSLNDNEQFFGPGTRLTVL.

This clonotype has at least ten counts. This rearrangement joins TRBV7-7 to TRBJ2-5; D gene uncertain. Germline V lookup: CDR1 SSHAT, CDR2 FNYEAQ (reference sequence). V lost 1 base and J 5 bases, leaving 11 bases between the germline ends. The CDR3 totals 14 residues. CDR3: CASSLGLLEETQYF. CDR3 nucleotide sequence: TGTGCCAGCAGCTTAGGACTCCTAGAGGAGACCCAGTACTTC. The variable domain in full, completed from reference TRBV7-7 and TRBJ2-5, reads GAGVSQSPRYKVTKRGQDVTLRCDPISSHATLYWYQQALGQGPEFLTYFNYEAQPDKSGLPSDRFSAERPEGSISTLTIQRTEQRDSAMYRCASSLGLLEETQYFGPGTRLLVL.

This clonotype was seen many times. The chain employs TRBV28 and TRBJ2-7; 8 bases fit TRBD2. This CDR3 contains 15 residues. Germline V gives CDR1 MDHEN, CDR2 SYDVKM. V shed 2 bases, J shed 5 bases, and the junction held 8 bases outside the gene matches. The CDR3 sequence: CASSLRREVDDEQYF. CDR3 in DNA: TGTGCCAGCAGTTTAAGGCGGGAGGTAGATGACGAGCAGTACTTC.

The chain has TRBV3-1 and TRBJ2-7; D uncertain. The CDR3 contains 12 residues. Germline V gives CDR1 LGHDT, CDR2 YNNKEL (reference sequence). Trimming shortened V by 2 bases and J by 3 bases, and 5 bases separated the two germline ends. CDR3 DNA sequence: TGTGCCAGCAGCCAACAAAACTACGAGCAGTACTTC. Its translation: CASSQQNYEQYF.

This sequence joins TRBV6-1 and TRBJ1-2, with TRBD1 identical over 10 bases. CDR1 and CDR2 (germline): MNHNS, SASEGT. V was clipped by 5 bases and J by 8 bases; unmatched bases: 5. CDR3 size: 13 residues. The CDR3 bases are TGTGCCAGCAGTACCGGGACAGGGGTGGGCTACACCTTC. Its protein product is CASSTGTGVGYTF.

This clonotype came up many times. This chain uses TRBV27 with TRBJ2-2, with 7 bases fitting TRBD1. This CDR3 is 16 amino acids long. In germline, CDR1 is MNHEY, CDR2 SMNVEV (reference sequence). The V gene end was trimmed by 5 bases and the J gene end by 2 bases; junction bases not matched to a gene: 8. The CDR3 region is CASSPLQGINTGELFF. The CDR3 DNA follows: TGTGCCAGCAGTCCATTACAGGGGATTAACACCGGGGAGCTGTTTTTT.

V usage is TRBV6-1 and J usage is TRBJ2-1; D is ambiguous. Trimming shortened V by 6 bases and J by 0 bases, and 9 bases separated the two germline ends. This CDR3 is built from 14 residues. Germline V gene lookup returns CDR1 MNHNS and CDR2 SASEGT. CDR3 region: CASRPDNSYNEQFF. The CDR3 DNA reads as TGTGCCAGCAGACCCGACAACTCCTACAATGAGCAGTTCTTC.

This clonotype was counted a few times. The chain carries TRBV5-1 and TRBJ2-2; 7 bases map to TRBD2. This CDR3 spans 16 amino acids. Germline CDR1 reads SGHRS; CDR2 reads YFSETQ. The ends lost 2 bases at V and 2 bases at J; junction bases unmatched: 6. The CDR3 reads CASSLRGEGNTGELFF. For the CDR3, the DNA is TGCGCCAGCAGCTTAAGAGGGGAGGGAAACACCGGGGAGCTGTTTTTT.

This chain joins TRBV4-3 and TRBJ2-3; no clear D. CDR1 and CDR2 (germline): LGHNA, YSLEER. V was shortened by 4 bases and J by 3 bases, with 11 bases between the two germline ends. This CDR3 region has 14 residues. CDR3 coding DNA: TGCGCCAGCAGCCCGTTCCCAGGAACAGATACGCAGTATTTT. Its protein product is CASSPFPGTDTQYF.

This clonotype was counted between two and nine times. The chain combines TRBV20-1 with TRBJ2-6; 9 bases map to TRBD1. Unmatched junction bases numbered 2, after V lost 6 bases and J lost 2 bases. CDR1 is DFQATT and CDR2 is SNEGSKA in the germline V gene (reference sequence). The CDR3 spans 14 residues. The CDR3 here is CSARTGAGANVLTF. The CDR3 DNA sequence: TGCAGTGCCAGGACAGGGGCTGGGGCCAACGTCCTGACTTTC.

This clonotype was recorded at least ten times. The chain has TRBV5-1 and TRBJ2-1, with TRBD1 as a possible D gene (6 bases). The ends were cut back, 4 bases at V and 10 bases at J, with 15 bases in the middle. Germline V gene sequence: CDR1 SGHRS, CDR2 YFSETQ. CDR3 length equals 13 residues. Here the CDR3 DNA reads TGCGCCAGCAGCGTCACAGGGTTCGGAGAGCAGTTCTTC. Its protein product is CASSVTGFGEQFF.

Written as DNA, the CDR3 is TGTGCCAGCTCACTCTATACCGGGACACGGATCTCCTACAATGAGCAGTTCTTC. Its translation: CASSLYTGTRISYNEQFF. J is TRBJ2-1 and V is TRBV18; maybe TRBD1 (6 bases). Trimming cost V 4 bases and J 0 bases, with 19 bases left between them. Germline V gene lookup returns CDR1 KGHSH and CDR2 LQKENI. This CDR3 contains 18 residues.

This clonotype was detected only a few times. This CDR3 is CASSLAVLAKNIQYF. The CDR3 DNA reads TGTGCCAGCAGTTTGGCGGTTCTAGCCAAAAACATTCAGTACTTC. This rearrangement joins TRBV12-3 or TRBV12-4 to TRBJ2-4; D unresolved. Trimming pared 3 bases from V and 0 bases from J, leaving 9 bases between. This CDR3 spans 15 amino acids.

This clonotype was recorded a few times. The genes are TRBV4-2 and TRBJ2-5, with 7 positions matching TRBD2. Per germline, CDR1 LGHNA and CDR2 YNFKEQ. V lost 1 base and J lost 1; bases outside the gene matches: 3. This CDR3 is built from 15 residues. The CDR3 bases are TGTGCCAGCAGCCAAGGCGGGAGTCCCCAAGAGACCCAGTACTTC. Translation gives CASSQGGSPQETQYF.

This chain uses TRBV3-1 with TRBJ2-1, with 9 nucleotides matching TRBD2. The CDR3 covers 15 residues. V was pared by 0 bases and J by 5 bases, with 2 bases of the junction left unmatched. Germline CDR1 and CDR2: LGHDT and YNNKEL (reference sequence). The DNA of the CDR3 is TGTGCCAGCAGCCAAGATAGCGGGAGCCACAATGAGCAGTTCTTC. This gives the protein CASSQDSGSHNEQFF.

This clonotype was detected only a few times. The chain links TRBV19 to TRBJ2-1; the match to TRBD2 covers 12 bases. CDR3 length equals 15 residues. Germline CDR1 reads LNHDA; CDR2 reads SQIVND (reference sequence). With 3 bases clipped from V and 6 bases from J, the junction kept 3 bases outside the gene matches. CDR3 loop: CASSISSGRANEQFF. The CDR3 DNA is TGTGCCAGTAGTATTTCTAGCGGGAGGGCCAATGAGCAGTTCTTC. The entire variable domain, with the rest obtained from reference TRBV19 and TRBJ2-1, is as follows: DGGITQSPKYLFRKEGQNVTLSCEQNLNHDAMYWYRQDPGQGLRLIYYSQIVNDFQKGDIAEGYSVSREKKESFPLTVTSAQKNPTAFYLCASSISSGRANEQFFGPGTRLTVL.

There are a few counts of this clonotype. CDR3: CASSQNLDQPQHF. CDR3 nucleotide sequence: TGTGCCAGCAGCCAAAACCTCGATCAGCCCCAGCATTTT. The chain couples TRBV3-1 to TRBJ1-5; D gene unclear. This CDR3 contains 13 residues. Germline V lookup: CDR1 LGHDT, CDR2 YNNKEL (reference sequence). The V end was cut by 2 bases, the J end by 5 bases, with 7 bases between.

This sequence joins TRBV10-2 and TRBJ2-1, with 9 positions matching TRBD2. Germline V CDR1 and CDR2: WSHSY, SAAADI. This CDR3 is 15 amino acids long. The V gene end was trimmed by 9 bases and the J gene end by 4 bases; junction bases not matched to a gene: 10. CDR3: CASRLTSGRYNEQFF. CDR3 coding DNA: TGCGCCAGTCGCCTGACTAGCGGAAGATACAATGAGCAGTTCTTC.

This clonotype has more than one count but fewer than ten. The chain combines TRBV11-3 with TRBJ2-1; a weak D match, TRBD2 (5 bases). In germline, CDR1 is SGHNT, CDR2 YENEEA. Trimming shortened V by 5 bases and J by 4 bases, and 15 bases separated the two germline ends. The CDR3 length is 15 residues. The CDR3 is CASSPSAERYNEQFF. CDR3 DNA: TGTGCCAGCAGCCCCTCAGCGGAGAGGTACAATGAGCAGTTCTTC.